Below are 21 T cell receptor beta chains sequenced from a single sample in a study of T-cell reconstitution after alpha-beta-depleted transplantation in children listed by TCRdb under 2016. Libraries were constructed by PCR. The sequencing machine was an Illumina HiSeq 2500. To normalize quantification of the TCRbeta repertoire, the TCR libraries were built with molecular barcoding that relied on unique molecular identifiers. The public reads were reprocessed in TCRdb via fastp at Q25 and MiXCR, keeping in-frame beta chains. Duplicate CDR3 protein sequences are folded into a single record with the most common DNA and genes. For this sample there are fewer than 700,000 distinct CDR3 sequences; more than 20% appear just once. Around an eighth of the sample comes from the top ten. The treatment or condition label corresponds to: allogeneic hematopoietic cell transplantation with graft depleted of TCRalphabeta T cells and CD19 B cells.

Specimen: PBMCs, mostly from graft donor cells, collected 360 days after TCRalphabeta/CD19-depleted stem cell transplant. The receptors here all came from a boy in the first two years of life who had a stem cell transplant for acute myeloid leukemia, so the T cells may come from the graft donor.

This clonotype has at least ten counts. This CDR3 reads CASSHTGEVPNYEQYV. The CDR3 DNA is TGCGCCAGCAGCCATACAGGGGAGGTTCCCAACTACGAGCAGTACGTC. The V call is TRBV4-1, the J call TRBJ2-7; weak D call: TRBD1 (7 bases). V shed 3 bases and J shed 3 bases, with 18 bases lying between them. Germline assignment: CDR1 MGHRA and CDR2 YSYEKL. This CDR3 has 16 amino acids.

Many counts were recorded for this clonotype. The rearrangement uses TRBV29-1 and TRBJ2-3, with D tentatively TRBD2 (6 bases). The V end lost 4 bases, the J end lost 2 bases, and 16 bases lay between the germline ends. CDR1 and CDR2 (germline): SQVTM, ANQGSEA. The CDR3 has 15 residues. CDR3 sequence: CSVAGTPESTDTQYF. The CDR3, as DNA: TGCAGCGTTGCCGGGACTCCCGAATCCACAGATACGCAGTATTTT.

The chain is built from TRBV27 and TRBJ2-1; 7 nucleotides match TRBD2. The CDR3 length is 15 residues. J gave up 4 bases and V 3 bases, and 6 bases lay outside the gene matches. Germline values: CDR1 MNHEY, CDR2 SMNVEV (reference sequence). CDR3 protein: CASSFYGGTYNEQFF. CDR3 in DNA: TGTGCCAGCAGTTTTTACGGGGGGACTTACAATGAGCAGTTCTTC.

This clonotype was recorded many times. The genes are TRBV2 and TRBJ2-3; D may be TRBD1 or TRBD2 (5 bases each). The CDR3 runs to 16 residues. The V gene's germline CDR1 is SNHLY and CDR2 FYNNEI. The V end was cut by 2 bases, the J end by 4 bases, with 16 bases between. CDR3 bases: TGTGCCAGCAGTGAAATATCCGGGACCCTGCCAGATACGCAGTATTTT. Translated, it gives CASSEISGTLPDTQYF.

This clonotype was picked up a small number of times. The chain couples TRBV25-1 to TRBJ1-1; perhaps TRBD1 as D (5 bases). The length of the CDR3 is 14 residues. V shed 5 bases and J shed 3 bases, with 13 bases lying between them. CDR1 and CDR2 from the germline V gene are MGHDK and SYGVNS. The CDR3 protein is CASSTWGSDTEAFF. In DNA form, the CDR3 reads TGTGCCAGCAGTACCTGGGGGTCGGACACTGAAGCTTTCTTT.

This clonotype was detected only a few times. The chain carries TRBV20-1 and TRBJ1-2; 8 nucleotides align to TRBD1. V was clipped by 5 bases and J by 2 bases; unmatched bases: 4. Germline assignment: CDR1 DFQATT and CDR2 SNEGSKA (reference sequence). The CDR3 runs to 13 residues. The CDR3 DNA is TGCAGTGCTGCAGGGGGCGAAAACTATGGCTACACCTTC. As protein: CSAAGGENYGYTF.

The chain carries TRBV9 and TRBJ2-7, with 8 bases lining up with TRBD2. The CDR3 loop spans 14 amino acids. V lost 4 bases and J lost 0; bases outside the gene matches: 3. Germline V gives CDR1 SGDLS, CDR2 YYNGEE. The CDR3: CASSISGASYEQYF. Here the CDR3 DNA reads TGTGCCAGCAGCATTAGCGGGGCCTCCTACGAGCAGTACTTC.

This clonotype was picked up many times. This chain uses TRBV10-3 with TRBJ1-2; D is unresolved. Germline values: CDR1 ENHRY, CDR2 SYGVKD. The ends were cut back, 3 bases at V and 8 bases at J, with 10 bases in the middle. The CDR3 length is 12 residues. In DNA, the CDR3 is TGTGCCATCAGTGATCAGCGATGGGGCTACACCTTC. Translation: CAISDQRWGYTF.

V usage is TRBV12-3 or TRBV12-4 and J usage is TRBJ1-2, with TRBD1 matching 9 bases. V shed 4 bases, J shed 5 bases, and the junction held 14 bases outside the gene matches. This CDR3 region has 17 residues. CDR3 loop: CASSYSRDRVPRYGYTF. CDR3 nucleotide sequence: TGTGCCAGCAGTTATAGTAGGGACAGGGTACCCCGGTATGGCTACACCTTC.

This clonotype was found a few times. V is TRBV20-1 and J is TRBJ2-7; 8 bases match TRBD2. J lost 2 bases, V lost 0 bases, and 6 bases had no gene match. CDR3 size: 15 residues. CDR1 and CDR2 (germline): DFQATT, SNEGSKA (reference sequence). CDR3 in DNA: TGCAGTGCTAGAGATAGCGGGGAGATTGCCTACGAGCAGTACTTC. It yields the protein CSARDSGEIAYEQYF.

The genes are TRBV7-2 and TRBJ2-2; weak D call: TRBD2 (6 bases). The V gene lost 5 bases and the J gene lost 3 bases, with 10 bases spanning the gap. Germline CDR1 is SGHTA and CDR2 is FQGNSA. The CDR3 runs to 14 residues. CDR3 nucleotides: TGTGCCAGCAGCCGTAGCGGTTACACCGGGGAGCTGTTTTTT. Its protein is CASSRSGYTGELFF.

The chain links TRBV5-6 to TRBJ1-1; the D is unclear. Germline V gene data show CDR1 as SGHDT and CDR2 as YYEEEE. V lost 0 bases and J lost 1, with 7 bases in between. This CDR3 region has 14 residues. In nucleotides, the CDR3 is TGTGCCAGCAGCTTGGAGGCCCCGAACACTGAAGCTTTCTTT. Translating gives CASSLEAPNTEAFF.

The chain employs TRBV24-1 and TRBJ2-3; TRBD1 is a possible D gene (6 bases). The V and J ends lost 3 bases and 6 bases respectively, with 24 bases between them. CDR1 and CDR2 from the germline V gene are KGHDR and SFDVKD. This CDR3 has 18 residues. The CDR3 sequence: CATSDPLQGATAMDTQYF. The CDR3 bases are TGTGCCACCAGTGATCCCCTACAGGGAGCGACCGCCATGGATACGCAGTATTTT.

This clonotype came up many times. The gene calls are TRBV20-1 and TRBJ1-3, with D uncertain. The length of the CDR3 is 11 residues. V lost 3 bases, J lost 6 bases, and 6 bases lay in between. Germline CDR1 DFQATT, CDR2 SNEGSKA (reference sequence). CDR3 nucleotide sequence: TGCAGTGCTAGGGCAGTAAACACCATATATTTT. Translation: CSARAVNTIYF.

The chain uses TRBV6-1 and TRBJ2-2, with 7 bases lining up with TRBD1. Germline lookup yields CDR1 MNHNS and CDR2 SASEGT. This CDR3 comprises 14 residues. The J segment lost 2 bases and the V segment lost 6 bases, leaving 3 bases of the junction unmatched. CDR3 bases: TGTGCCAGCAGAAGACAGGGCAACACCGGGGAGCTGTTTTTT. As protein: CASRRQGNTGELFF.

The chain recombines TRBV15 with TRBJ2-7, with no clear D. Germline V CDR1 and CDR2: LNHNV, YYDKDF (reference sequence). The CDR3 is 16 residues long. Trimming cost V 0 bases and J 2 bases, with 14 bases left between them. The CDR3 sequence: CATSRDPGGRTYEQYF. The CDR3 coding sequence is TGTGCCACCAGCAGAGACCCCGGCGGCAGGACCTACGAGCAGTACTTC.

This clonotype was recorded once. This chain uses TRBV4-3 with TRBJ2-3, with 7 bases lining up with TRBD1. The CDR3 consists of 17 residues. The V segment lost 1 base and the J segment 1 base; nucleotides outside the gene matches: 8. Germline V gene data show CDR1 as LGHNA and CDR2 as YSLEER. The CDR3 DNA reads TGCGCCAGCAGCCAAGCGTCGAGTGGACAGGGCACAGATACGCAGTATTTT. Translating it yields CASSQASSGQGTDTQYF.

In this sample, this clonotype turned up many times. The CDR3 reads CASSELTGTGLFGYTF. The CDR3 coding sequence is TGTGCCAGCAGTGAATTGACCGGGACAGGGTTATTTGGCTACACCTTC. The V and J genes are TRBV25-1 and TRBJ1-2; 9 bases match TRBD1. V shed 1 base, J shed 7 bases, and the junction held 10 bases outside the gene matches. The germline gives CDR1 MGHDK, CDR2 SYGVNS. CDR3 size: 16 residues.

V usage is TRBV20-1 and J usage is TRBJ1-5, with 7 bases identical to TRBD1. The CDR3 has 15 amino acids. Germline CDR1 and CDR2: DFQATT and SNEGSKA (reference sequence). V shed 3 bases, J shed 5 bases, and the junction held 10 bases outside the gene matches. Written as DNA, the CDR3 is TGCAGTGCTAGCCCACACAGGGGTGGGCATCAGCCCCAGCATTTT. As protein: CSASPHRGGHQPQHF.

V is TRBV6-1 and J is TRBJ2-1; no definite D call. The CDR3 runs 15 residues. The germline gives CDR1 MNHNS, CDR2 SASEGT. The germline V and J ends were trimmed by 11 bases and 0 bases, with 17 bases remaining between them. Written as DNA, the CDR3 is TGTGCCTCACTTAGGCAGAAGAGCTCCTACAATGAGCAGTTCTTC. This sequence encodes CASLRQKSSYNEQFF.

The CDR3 region has the DNA TGTGCCAGCAGTGAACGGGAAAGCTCCTATAATTCACCCCTCCACTTT. Translation: CASSERESSYNSPLHF. The J gene is TRBJ1-6, the V gene TRBV6-1, with no clear D. V lost 2 bases and J lost 0, with 8 bases in between. From germline, CDR1 is MNHNS and CDR2 SASEGT. The CDR3 runs 16 residues.